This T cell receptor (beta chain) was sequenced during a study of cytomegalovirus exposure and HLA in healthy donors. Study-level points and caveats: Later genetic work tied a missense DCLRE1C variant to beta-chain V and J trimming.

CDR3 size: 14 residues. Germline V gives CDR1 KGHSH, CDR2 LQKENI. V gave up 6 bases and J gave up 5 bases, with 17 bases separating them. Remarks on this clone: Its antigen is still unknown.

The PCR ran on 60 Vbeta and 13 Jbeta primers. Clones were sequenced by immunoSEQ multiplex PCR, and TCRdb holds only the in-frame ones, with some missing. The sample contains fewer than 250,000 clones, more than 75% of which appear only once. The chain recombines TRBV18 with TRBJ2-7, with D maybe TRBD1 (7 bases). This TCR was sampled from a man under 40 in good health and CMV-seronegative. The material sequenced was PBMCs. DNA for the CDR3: TGTGCCAGCTCCCCTCCCAGGGGGGTGGACGAGCAGTACTTC. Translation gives CASSPPRGVDEQYF.